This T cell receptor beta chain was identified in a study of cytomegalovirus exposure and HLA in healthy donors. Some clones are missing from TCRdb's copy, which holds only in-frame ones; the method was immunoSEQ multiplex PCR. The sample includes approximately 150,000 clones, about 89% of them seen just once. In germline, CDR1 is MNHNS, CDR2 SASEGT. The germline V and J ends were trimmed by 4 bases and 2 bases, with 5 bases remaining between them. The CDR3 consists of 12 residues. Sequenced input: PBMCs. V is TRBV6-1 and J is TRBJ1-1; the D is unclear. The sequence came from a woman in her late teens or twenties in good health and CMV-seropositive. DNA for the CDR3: TGTGCCAGCAGTGGGGCAAACACTGAAGCTTTCTTT. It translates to CASSGANTEAFF.